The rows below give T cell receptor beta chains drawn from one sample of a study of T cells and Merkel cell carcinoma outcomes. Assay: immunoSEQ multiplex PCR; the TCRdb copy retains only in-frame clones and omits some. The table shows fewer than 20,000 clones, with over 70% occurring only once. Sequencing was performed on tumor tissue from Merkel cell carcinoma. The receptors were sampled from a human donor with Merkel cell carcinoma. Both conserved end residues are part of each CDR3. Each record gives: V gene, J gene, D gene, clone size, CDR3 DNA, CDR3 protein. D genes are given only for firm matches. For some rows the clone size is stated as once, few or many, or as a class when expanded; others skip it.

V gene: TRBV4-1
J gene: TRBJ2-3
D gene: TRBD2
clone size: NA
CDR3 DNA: TGCGCCAGCAGCCAAGACCCTCTAGCGGGGGGTGCAGATACGCAGTATTTT
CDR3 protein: CASSQDPLAGGADTQYF

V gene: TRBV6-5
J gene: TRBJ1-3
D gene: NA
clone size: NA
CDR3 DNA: TGTGCCAGCAGGCCACTAGACTCTGGAAACACCATATATTTT
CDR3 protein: CASRPLDSGNTIYF

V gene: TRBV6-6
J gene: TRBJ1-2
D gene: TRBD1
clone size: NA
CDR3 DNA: TGTGCCAGCAGTTACTGGGGACAGGATGGTGGCTACACCTTC
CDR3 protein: CASSYWGQDGGYTF

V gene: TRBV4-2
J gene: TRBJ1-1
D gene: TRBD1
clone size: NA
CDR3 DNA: TGTGCCAGCAGCCAAGAGATGGGAGGGGGCCGTGAAGCTTTCTTT
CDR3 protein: CASSQEMGGGREAFF

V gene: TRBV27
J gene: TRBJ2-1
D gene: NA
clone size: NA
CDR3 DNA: TGTGCCAGCAGTTCCTCAGTAGCCTCCTACAATGAGCAGTTCTTC
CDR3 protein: CASSSSVASYNEQFF

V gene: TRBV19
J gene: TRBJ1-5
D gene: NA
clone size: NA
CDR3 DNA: TGTGCCAGTAAGGGTCAGCCCCAGCATTTT
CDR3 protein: CASKGQPQHF

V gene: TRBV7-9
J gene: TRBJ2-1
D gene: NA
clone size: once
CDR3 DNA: TGTGCCAGCAGCTTAGGCAGCCCAAGGCAGTTCTTC
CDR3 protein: CASSLGSPRQFF

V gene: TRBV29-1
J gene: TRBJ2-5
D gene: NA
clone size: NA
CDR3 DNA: TGCAGCGTTGAACAGGGCGCGGAGACCCAGTACTTC
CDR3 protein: CSVEQGAETQYF

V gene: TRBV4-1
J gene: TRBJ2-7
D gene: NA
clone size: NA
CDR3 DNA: TGCGCCAGCAGCCAAGATGGGCCAGGGAATAACCAGGACGAGCAGTACTTC
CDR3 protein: CASSQDGPGNNQDEQYF

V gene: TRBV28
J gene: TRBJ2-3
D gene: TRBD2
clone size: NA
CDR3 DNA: TGTGCCAGCAGCCTCGGACTAGCCGGTCCAGATACGCAGTATTTT
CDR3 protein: CASSLGLAGPDTQYF